This T cell receptor beta chain was retrieved from a study of beta chain features in type 1 diabetes (dated by TCRdb to the late 2010s). With respect to the entire study: Patients and healthy donors did not differ in mean age, gender distribution, total cell number or subset yield. Across all samples, 90 million to 130 million sorted cells were examined, and cell number per subset correlated strongly with RNA yield. The study compared TCRB repertoires of sorted circulating CD4+ T cell subsets between recently diagnosed type 1 diabetes patients and matched healthy donors. Naive and central memory subsets were obtained from all 28 donors, but regulatory and stem cell-like memory subsets were isolated from only 8 patients and roughly 8 healthy donors.

CDR1 and CDR2 are drawn from the germline V gene: SGDLS, YYNGEE. From cysteine to phenylalanine, the CDR3 is 16 amino acids long. This entry keeps only the CDR3 DNA: 48 bases, framed from base 1. V trim: 3 bases; J trim: 5 bases; unmatched bases: 9. Comment on this clone: No antigen is known for it. No much larger clone exists at a distance of one base, and base qualities are not known.

The entire amount of isolated RNA was reverse transcribed using the High Capacity cDNA Reverse Transcription Kit, so the sequenced TCRB transcripts were expressed ones. Deep immunoSEQ sequencing was applied to naive, central memory and regulatory T cell samples, giving an average of roughly 3.3 million total reads per sample. After sorted cells were lysed in RLT buffer, RNA was extracted with DNase-treated RNeasy Micro or Mini kits, with the choice depending on cell number. Each cell subset was processed on its own to prevent cross-contamination, while patient and healthy donor samples were processed together. Using the immunoSEQ multiplex PCR, TCRB sequences were amplified from cDNA into 87-bp fragments spanning the CDR3 region. Sequencing of the amplicons was performed on the Illumina HiSeq platform. Per the authors' processing: PCR bias was computationally corrected using synthetic template baselines, reads within Hamming distance 2 were collapsed, and singletons that could not be merged were discarded. Reads were aligned against IMGT to assign V, D and J genes, CDR3 length and insertions or deletions at six rearrangement sites. Within each subset, clonotype counts were normalized to the number of sorted cells before true diversity and Gini coefficients were calculated with the tcR R package. Repertoire sharing was quantified using the overlap coefficient calculated on TCRB nucleotide sequences. Out-of-frame TCRB sequences from naive cells were analyzed to stand in for the pre-selection repertoire. TCRdb provides this immuneACCESS table in a form limited to in-frame rearrangements. Some clones are lacking; in checked studies, under half of them reflect an unresolved V gene, and why the rest are absent is not known. D and trimming were read from the DNA, whereas the V and J calls and clone size are those reported in that table. This sample has around 280,000 clones in its table, and over 14% of those were observed once. The ten largest clones take up roughly 0.015% of the sample.

From each donor, a single peripheral blood sample of about 120 mL on average was drawn into heparinised tubes. A BD FACSAria II and a panel including CD45RO, CCR7, CD25, CD127, CD95 and CD27 were used to sort naive, central memory, regulatory and stem cell-like memory CD4+ T cells. Every sorted population had a purity above 98%. Right away, PBMCs were isolated by Lymphoprep density gradient centrifugation and were stained directly, with no culture step. Samples were stained and sorted in pairs, with one healthy donor and one patient per experiment, so that batch effects were minimized. What the study reported, not specific to this receptor: A moderate but significant shortening of TCRB CDR3 length was observed in type 1 diabetes patients in all four CD4+ subsets. Because cDNA was sequenced instead of genomic DNA, highly expressing activated cells could be over-represented, though the groups showed no difference in activation or CD3 levels. Shorter templates might have been favored by PCR, but patient and control samples were amplified and corrected together, so both groups would have been affected equally by any skew. Naive, central memory and regulatory TCRB repertoires appeared to be more similar among patients than among healthy donors. Only small numbers of individuals were included in the HLA sub-analyses, which left unresolved whether HLA type had any influence on TCRB rearrangement. Fewer insertions and more nucleotide deletions at VDJ recombination sites were observed in patients with type 1 diabetes, implying thymic rearrangement abnormalities.

The clonotype originates from a man aged 18 to 29 with type 1 diabetes. The chain joins TRBV9 to TRBJ2-4; TRBD1 agrees with 9 junctional bases. Sequencing input: naive CD4+ T cells from blood. The sample's cell subset or site, from its label and the paper: true naive CD4+ T cells. The CDR3 has the sequence CASSGGTGRQENIQYF. The bases read TGTGCCAGCAGCGGAGGGACAGGGAGGCAGGAAAACATTCAGTACTTC. The CDR3 plus the reference TRBV9 and TRBJ2-4 genes for the other parts give the full variable domain: DSGVTQTPKHLITATGQRVTLRCSPRSGDLSVYWYQQSLDQGLQFLIQYYNGEERAKGNILERFSAQQFPDLHSELNLSSLELGDSALYFCASSGGTGRQENIQYFGAGTRLSVL.